Below, 32 T cell receptor beta chains from the same sample are listed, as sequenced in a study of CD8+ T cells in alopecia areata. RNA was isolated and reverse transcribed to cDNA, the sequencing template. The data were produced by immunoSEQ multiplex PCR, yet TCRdb's version contains in-frame clones alone and is incomplete. The sample contains about 280,000 clones, 55% to 75% of which appear only once. Noted treatment: oral pan-JAK inhibitor, 5-10 mg twice daily. The sample consisted of CD4+ T cells sorted from blood, taken at week 24, from a patient treated with tofacitinib. These receptors were taken from a human donor with alopecia areata.

V and J are TRBV4-2 and TRBJ2-6, with a tentative D call TRBD1 (6 bases). V was trimmed by 3 bases and J by 0 bases, leaving 15 bases between them. The CDR3 loop spans 18 amino acids. CDR1 LGHNA and CDR2 YNFKEQ come from the germline V gene. CDR3 sequence reads: CASSHATGLGSGANVLTF. Written as DNA, the CDR3 is TGTGCCAGCAGCCACGCCACAGGGCTCGGCTCTGGGGCCAACGTCCTGACTTTC.

This clone was observed a single time. The chain joins TRBV6-5 to TRBJ1-1; a weak D match, TRBD1 (5 bases). The ends were cut back, 9 bases at V and 4 bases at J, with 12 bases in the middle. The germline V gene has CDR1 MNHEY and CDR2 SVGAGI. CDR3 length equals 12 residues. The chain's CDR3 is CASFKQGTEAFF. The CDR3 nucleotides read TGTGCCAGTTTTAAGCAGGGCACTGAAGCTTTCTTT.

On this clone: Sequence at one end of the junction differs from germline and may be a read error. The chain recombines TRBV29-1 with TRBJ1-2; TRBD1 agrees at 7 bases. The CDR3 length is 9 residues. Germline V gene sequence: CDR1 SQVTM, CDR2 ANQGSEA. In nucleotides, the CDR3 is TGCAGCGTTGACCCAGGACAGGACTTC. Translation: CSVDPGQDF.

The genes are TRBV15 and TRBJ2-3; 8 nucleotides line up with TRBD2. Germline assignment: CDR1 LNHNV and CDR2 YYDKDF (reference sequence). Trimming at V came to 0 bases and at J to 3 bases, leaving 8 bases not matched to a gene. The CDR3 totals 17 residues. Here the CDR3 DNA reads TGTGCCACCAGCAGAGACCTCATAGCGGGGTGGACAGATACGCAGTATTTT. It is translated as CATSRDLIAGWTDTQYF.

The V gene is TRBV2, the J gene TRBJ2-3; D is perhaps TRBD2 (5 bases). Looked up from germline, CDR1 is SNHLY and CDR2 is FYNNEI. Trimming shortened V by 11 bases and J by 1 base, and 16 bases separated the two germline ends. The CDR3 covers 14 residues. CDR3 amino acids: CARSTGLGTDTQYF. For the CDR3, the DNA is TGTGCCCGAAGTACGGGGTTAGGCACAGATACGCAGTATTTT.

This clone came up a few times. The chain joins TRBV6-1 to TRBJ1-2; D possibly corresponds to TRBD1 (5 bases). CDR1 is MNHNS, CDR2 SASEGT, per germline. This CDR3 spans 13 amino acids. Trimming removed 3 bases from V and 4 bases from J, with 9 bases in between. CDR3 coding DNA: TGTGCCAGCAGTGAGCAGGGTCGCTATGGCTACACCTTC. Encoded protein: CASSEQGRYGYTF.

This chain connects TRBV30 to TRBJ2-7; D possibly uses TRBD1 or TRBD2 (5 bases each). Germline values: CDR1 GTSNPN, CDR2 SVGIG (reference sequence). Deletions cut 1 base from V and 0 bases from J, with 13 bases between. The CDR3 length is 15 residues. This CDR3 is CAWSAGYGASYEQYF. CDR3 DNA sequence: TGTGCCTGGAGTGCGGGGTACGGGGCCTCCTACGAGCAGTACTTC.

This chain uses TRBV5-6 with TRBJ2-7; D might be TRBD1 (6 bases). Germline lookup yields CDR1 SGHDT and CDR2 YYEEEE. This CDR3 comprises 17 residues. Trimming stripped 0 bases from V and 5 bases from J, with 21 bases between. The CDR3 protein is CASSLAIDRLGGNEQYF. The CDR3 DNA reads as TGTGCCAGCAGCTTGGCCATCGACAGGCTAGGCGGCAACGAGCAGTACTTC. The full variable domain, rest sourced from reference TRBV5-6 and TRBJ2-7, is DAGVTQSPTHLIKTRGQQVTLRCSPKSGHDTVSWYQQALGQGPQFIFQYYEEEERQRGNFPDRFSGHQFPNYSSELNVNALLLGDSALYLCASSLAIDRLGGNEQYFGPGTRLTVT.

The V and J genes are TRBV27 and TRBJ1-2, with a weak D call TRBD1 (5 bases). CDR3 length: 16 amino acids. Germline CDR1 is MNHEY and CDR2 is SMNVEV (reference sequence). V was cut by 3 bases and J by 3 bases, with 17 bases left in between. The CDR3 region is CASSLGPGVTHYGYTF. CDR3 sequence (DNA): TGTGCCAGCAGTTTGGGCCCGGGGGTAACCCACTATGGCTACACCTTC.

The genes are TRBV5-1 and TRBJ1-1; 10 positions match TRBD1. The CDR3 length is 15 residues. Germline trimming cut 4 bases from V and 7 bases from J; bases unmatched to any gene: 10. Germline CDR1 and CDR2: SGHRS and YFSETQ. The CDR3 spells CASSQDRGRDFEAFF. As DNA, the CDR3 is TGCGCCAGCAGCCAAGACAGGGGGCGAGACTTTGAAGCTTTCTTT.

This chain uses TRBV6-1 with TRBJ2-3, with D unclear. The CDR3 is 14 residues long. Germline V gives CDR1 MNHNS, CDR2 SASEGT. V was cut by 5 bases and J by 4 bases, with 13 bases left in between. CDR3 protein: CASSPPPDPDTQYF. The DNA of the CDR3 is TGTGCCAGCAGTCCCCCTCCGGACCCAGATACGCAGTATTTT.

The chain uses TRBV4-2 and TRBJ2-5; no reliable D call. V was shortened by 1 base and J by 5 bases, with 8 bases between the two germline ends. The CDR3 is 13 residues long. CDR1 and CDR2 (germline): LGHNA, YNFKEQ. The CDR3 loop is CASSQGLGETQYF. In DNA, the CDR3 is TGTGCCAGCAGCCAAGGGTTAGGGGAGACCCAGTACTTC.

The chain uses TRBV30 and TRBJ2-3, with 9 bases that match TRBD1. This CDR3 has 14 residues. Per germline, CDR1 GTSNPN and CDR2 SVGIG (reference sequence). Germline trimming cut 3 bases from V and 4 bases from J; bases unmatched to any gene: 5. The DNA of the CDR3 is TGTGCCTGGAGCAGGACAGGGGCGGCAGATACGCAGTATTTT. This encodes CAWSRTGAADTQYF.

This clone was counted a single time. The J gene is TRBJ2-3, the V gene TRBV2; D gene unclear. V dropped 1 base and J dropped 9 bases, with 8 bases sitting between them. CDR1 and CDR2 (germline): SNHLY, FYNNEI. There are 12 residues in the CDR3. The CDR3 nucleotides read TGTGCCAGCAGTGAAGTCCCCCACACGCAGTATTTT. Amino acid sequence: CASSEVPHTQYF.

V and J are TRBV28 and TRBJ1-1, with D perhaps matching TRBD1 (5 bases). This CDR3 has 13 amino acids. Germline lookup yields CDR1 MDHEN and CDR2 SYDVKM. V lost 6 bases, J lost 1 base, and 9 bases lay in between. Here the CDR3 reads CASSTTGNTEAFF. Written as DNA, the CDR3 is TGTGCCAGCAGCACCACAGGGAACACTGAAGCTTTCTTT.

The rearrangement joins TRBV30 to TRBJ1-1; 9 bases fit TRBD1. Germline CDR1 is GTSNPN and CDR2 is SVGIG (reference sequence). The junction had 11 bases not matched to a gene; V was cut back by 4 bases and J by 11 bases. CDR3 length: 13 residues. Here the CDR3 DNA reads TGTGCCTGGAATTCCGGGACAGGGTTATTGGCTTTCTTT. The encoded protein is CAWNSGTGLLAFF.

This clone was picked up a small number of times. This chain links TRBV10-3 with TRBJ2-1; possibly TRBD1 for D (5 bases). V lost 7 bases and J lost 6, with 16 bases in between. Looked up from germline, CDR1 is ENHRY and CDR2 is SYGVKD. The CDR3 is made up of 14 amino acids. CDR3 in amino acids: CAIMAQGNSNEQFF. The CDR3, as DNA: TGTGCCATCATGGCCCAGGGCAACAGCAATGAGCAGTTCTTC.

This clone was detected only a few times. DNA of the CDR3: TGCGCCAGCAGTCAACCGGACAGGGGATATGGGGCCAACGTCCTGACTTTC. Residues: CASSQPDRGYGANVLTF. The gene calls are TRBV23-1 and TRBJ2-6; 9 nucleotides line up with TRBD1. TRBV23-1 is an open reading frame, and its role is uncertain. The CDR3 is made up of 17 amino acids. With 2 bases clipped from V and 3 bases from J, the junction kept 5 bases outside the gene matches.

The V call is TRBV4-1, the J call TRBJ2-6; no reliable D call. The CDR3 runs 17 residues. The germline CDR1 and CDR2 sequences are MGHRA and YSYEKL. Trimming removed 1 base at V and 0 bases at J, with 10 bases between. The CDR3 loop is CASSQGQARSGANVLTF. The CDR3 DNA is TGCGCCAGCAGCCAAGGGCAGGCGCGCTCTGGGGCCAACGTCCTGACTTTC.

The chain combines TRBV10-3 with TRBJ1-6; a weak D match, TRBD1 (5 bases). This CDR3 spans 14 amino acids. Germline V gives CDR1 ENHRY, CDR2 SYGVKD. V was trimmed by 2 bases and J by 7 bases, leaving 9 bases between them. CDR3 loop: CAISEGGTNSPLHF. In DNA form, the CDR3 reads TGTGCCATCAGTGAGGGAGGGACCAATTCACCCCTCCACTTT.

V and J are TRBV11-1 and TRBJ2-7; maybe TRBD1 (5 bases). Germline V CDR1 and CDR2: SGHAT, FQDESV (reference sequence). V was shortened by 2 bases and J by 0 bases, with 17 bases between the two germline ends. The CDR3 sequence is 17 residues long. The CDR3 DNA reads as TGTGCCAGCAGCTTAAGGGGTGGCAGGTCCAACTCCTACGAGCAGTACTTC. It yields the protein CASSLRGGRSNSYEQYF.

V and J are TRBV7-2 and TRBJ2-7; D is unclear. Trimming shortened V by 1 base and J by 3 bases, and 10 bases separated the two germline ends. This CDR3 is built from 14 residues. Germline V gene sequence: CDR1 SGHTA, CDR2 FQGNSA. This CDR3 is CASSLVTEYYEQYF. The CDR3 DNA reads TGTGCCAGCAGCTTAGTGACGGAATACTACGAGCAGTACTTC.

The chain joins TRBV5-1 to TRBJ1-2; D is unresolved. The V gene lost 0 bases and the J gene lost 8 bases, with 14 bases spanning the gap. CDR1 and CDR2 (germline): SGHRS, YFSETQ. This CDR3 is 14 amino acids long. CDR3 DNA sequence: TGCGCCAGCAGCTTGGGGCAGGTCATCACCGGCTACACCTTC. Its protein is CASSLGQVITGYTF.

The chain is built from TRBV29-1 and TRBJ1-2, with 7 bases identical to TRBD1. The CDR3 sequence is 12 residues long. V lost 6 bases to trimming and J lost 5 bases; unmatched junction nucleotides: 6. Germline V CDR1 and CDR2: SQVTM, ANQGSEA. The CDR3, as DNA: TGCAGCGTAGGACAGGTTTCTTATGGCTACACCTTC. This gives the protein CSVGQVSYGYTF.

This sequence joins TRBV6-1 and TRBJ1-5, with 10 bases matching TRBD1. CDR1 is MNHNS, CDR2 SASEGT, per germline. V was pared by 6 bases and J by 5 bases, with 1 base of the junction left unmatched. CDR3 length: 13 amino acids. This CDR3 reads CASRGQGYQPQHF. CDR3 coding DNA: TGTGCCAGCAGGGGACAGGGGTATCAGCCCCAGCATTTT.

The J gene is TRBJ1-1, the V gene TRBV30; D unresolved. Trimming left V 4 bases short and J 1 base short, with 7 bases between. The CDR3 sequence is 12 residues long. The germline V gene encodes CDR1 GTSNPN and CDR2 SVGIG (reference sequence). The DNA for the CDR3 is TGTGCCTGGATGAAGTCGAACACTGAAGCTTTCTTT. Amino acid sequence: CAWMKSNTEAFF.

The CDR3 loop reads CASSLAFSGLSPYGYTF. CDR3 DNA: TGTGCCAGCAGCTTGGCCTTCTCAGGTCTCAGTCCCTATGGCTACACCTTC. J is TRBJ1-2 and V is TRBV5-4, with D hard to call. CDR1 and CDR2 from the germline V gene are SGHNT and YYREEE (reference sequence). This CDR3 has 17 amino acids. V shed 0 bases and J shed 4 bases, with 19 bases lying between them.

This sequence joins TRBV6-6 and TRBJ1-2, with D perhaps matching TRBD1 (6 bases). The length of the CDR3 is 15 residues. The V gene's germline CDR1 is MNHNY and CDR2 SVGAGI (reference sequence). Trimming removed 7 bases at V and 2 bases at J, with 17 bases between. The CDR3 region is CASTLGRGKNYGYTF. The CDR3 nucleotides are TGTGCCAGCACCTTGGGCAGGGGAAAAAACTATGGCTACACCTTC.

This chain connects TRBV5-1 to TRBJ2-7; D is unresolved. V was clipped by 0 bases and J by 3 bases, with 13 bases between them. Germline CDR1 and CDR2: SGHRS and YFSETQ. The length of the CDR3 is 15 residues. As DNA, the CDR3 is TGCGCCAGCAGCTTGGCGGGCGACGGCTACTACGAGCAGTACTTC. As protein: CASSLAGDGYYEQYF.

This clone was seen more than once but under ten times. J is TRBJ1-1 and V is TRBV4-1; D is perhaps TRBD1 (5 bases). The CDR3 spans 13 residues. Germline V gene data show CDR1 as MGHRA and CDR2 as YSYEKL. The V gene lost 0 bases and the J gene lost 10 bases, with 12 bases spanning the gap. CDR3: CASSQDPGGRAFF. DNA for the CDR3: TGCGCCAGCAGCCAAGATCCGGGGGGGAGAGCTTTCTTT.

The J gene is TRBJ2-3, the V gene TRBV2; the D is unclear. V shed 6 bases and J shed 0 bases, with 7 bases lying between them. CDR1 SNHLY and CDR2 FYNNEI come from the germline V gene. This CDR3 spans 13 amino acids. CDR3 in amino acids: CASRVLSTDTQYF. The CDR3 region has the DNA TGTGCCAGCAGGGTACTTAGCACAGATACGCAGTATTTT.

The rearrangement uses TRBV30 and TRBJ1-1, with D perhaps TRBD1 (6 bases). CDR1 is GTSNPN and CDR2 is SVGIG in the germline V gene (reference sequence). CDR3 length: 18 amino acids. Trimming took 3 bases from V and 1 from J, leaving 24 bases between them. The CDR3 bases are TGTGCCTGGAGCGGAGGGTGGCAGGGGATAACGGGGAACACTGAAGCTTTCTTT. This translates into CAWSGGWQGITGNTEAFF.